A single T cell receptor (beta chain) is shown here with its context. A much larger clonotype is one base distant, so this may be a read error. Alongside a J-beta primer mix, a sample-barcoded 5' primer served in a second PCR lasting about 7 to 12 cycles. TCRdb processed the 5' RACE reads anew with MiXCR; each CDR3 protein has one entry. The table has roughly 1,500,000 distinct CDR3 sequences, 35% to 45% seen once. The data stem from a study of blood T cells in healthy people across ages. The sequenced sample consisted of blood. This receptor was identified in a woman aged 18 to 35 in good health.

The CDR3 DNA follows: TGTGCCAGCACCTTGGTGACAGGGACCTACAATGAGCAGTTCTTC. Its translation is CASTLVTGTYNEQFF. The chain is built from TRBV5-6 and TRBJ2-1; 7 bases align to TRBD1. Germline-derived CDR1 and CDR2 are SGHDT and YYEEEE. This CDR3 contains 15 residues.